This T cell receptor beta chain stems from a study of T cells in Graves' hyperthyroidism and ophthalmopathy. On the study more broadly: Blood was drawn when the patient was first diagnosed and still untreated.

From RNA transcripts, TCR beta CDR3 regions were amplified. Carried out on the TCR CDR3, a first-round RT-PCR used the HTBI primer set. MiXCR was run by TCRdb on the multiplex PCR reads, yielding one entry per CDR3 protein. The repertoire has roughly 570,000 distinct CDR3 sequences, more than 15% of them found once; the top ten carry 7.3%. This clonotype was counted at least ten times. The CDR3 loop spans 12 amino acids. Germline V CDR1 and CDR2: SEHNR, FQNEAQ (reference sequence). Between the trimmed V and J ends, which lost 5 bases and 4 bases, there was a span of 5 bases. Sequencing used blood. The receptor was derived from a woman aged 25-40 years with Graves' hyperthyroidism. The chain links TRBV7-9 to TRBJ2-2, with TRBD1 as a possible D gene (5 bases). CDR3: CASSQGTGELFF. The CDR3 nucleotides read TGTGCCAGCAGCCAGGGCACCGGGGAGCTGTTTTTT.